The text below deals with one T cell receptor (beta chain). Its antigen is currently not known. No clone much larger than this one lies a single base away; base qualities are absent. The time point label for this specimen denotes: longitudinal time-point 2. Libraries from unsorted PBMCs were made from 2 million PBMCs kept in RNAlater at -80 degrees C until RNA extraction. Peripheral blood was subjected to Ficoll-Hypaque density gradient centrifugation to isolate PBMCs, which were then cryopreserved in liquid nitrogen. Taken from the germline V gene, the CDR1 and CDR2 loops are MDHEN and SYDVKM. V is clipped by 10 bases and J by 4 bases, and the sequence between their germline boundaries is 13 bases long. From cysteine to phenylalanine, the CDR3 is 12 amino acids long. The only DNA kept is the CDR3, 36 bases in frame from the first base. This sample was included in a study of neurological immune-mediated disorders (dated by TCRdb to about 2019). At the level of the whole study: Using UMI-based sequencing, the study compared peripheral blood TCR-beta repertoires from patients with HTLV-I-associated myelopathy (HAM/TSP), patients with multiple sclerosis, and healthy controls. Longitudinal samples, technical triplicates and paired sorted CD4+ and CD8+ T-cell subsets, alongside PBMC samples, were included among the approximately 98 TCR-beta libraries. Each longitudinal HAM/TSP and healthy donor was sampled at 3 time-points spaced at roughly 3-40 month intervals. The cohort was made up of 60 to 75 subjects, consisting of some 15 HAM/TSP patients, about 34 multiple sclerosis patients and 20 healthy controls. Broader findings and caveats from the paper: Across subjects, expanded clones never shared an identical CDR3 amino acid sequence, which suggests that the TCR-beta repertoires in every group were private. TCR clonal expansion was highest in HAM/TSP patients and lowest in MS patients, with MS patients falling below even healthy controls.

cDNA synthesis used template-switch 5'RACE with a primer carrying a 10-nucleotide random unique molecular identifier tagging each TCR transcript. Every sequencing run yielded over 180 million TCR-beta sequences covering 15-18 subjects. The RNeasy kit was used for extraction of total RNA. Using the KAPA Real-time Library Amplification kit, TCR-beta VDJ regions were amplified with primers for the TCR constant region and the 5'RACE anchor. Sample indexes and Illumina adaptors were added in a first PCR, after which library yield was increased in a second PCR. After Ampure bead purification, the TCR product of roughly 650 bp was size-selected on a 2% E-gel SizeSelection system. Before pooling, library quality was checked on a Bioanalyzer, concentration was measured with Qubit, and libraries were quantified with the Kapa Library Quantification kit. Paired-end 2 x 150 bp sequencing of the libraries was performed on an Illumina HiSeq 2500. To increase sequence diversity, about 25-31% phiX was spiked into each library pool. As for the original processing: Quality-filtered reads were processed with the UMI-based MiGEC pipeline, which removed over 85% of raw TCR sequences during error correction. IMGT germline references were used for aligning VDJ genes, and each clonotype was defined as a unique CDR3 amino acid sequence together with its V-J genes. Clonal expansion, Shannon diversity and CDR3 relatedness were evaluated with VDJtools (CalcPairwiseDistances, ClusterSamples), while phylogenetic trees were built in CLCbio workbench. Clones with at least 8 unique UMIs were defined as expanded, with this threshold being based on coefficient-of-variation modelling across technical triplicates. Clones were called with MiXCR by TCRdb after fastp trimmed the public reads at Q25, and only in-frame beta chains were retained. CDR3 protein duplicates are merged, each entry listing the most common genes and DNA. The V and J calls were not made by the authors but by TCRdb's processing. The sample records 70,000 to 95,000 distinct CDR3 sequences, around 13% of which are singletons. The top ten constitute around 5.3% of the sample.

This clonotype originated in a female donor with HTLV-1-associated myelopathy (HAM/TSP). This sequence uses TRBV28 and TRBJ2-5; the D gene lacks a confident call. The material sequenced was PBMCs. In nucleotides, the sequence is TGTGCCAACAGCCCATTCCCAGAGACCCAGTACTTC. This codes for CANSPFPETQYF.